This is a list of T cell receptor beta chains from one sample in a study of T cells in Graves' hyperthyroidism and ophthalmopathy. TCRdb itself ran the multiplex PCR reads through MiXCR, one entry per CDR3 protein. Of some 600,000 distinct CDR3 sequences in the sample, about 45% were seen once. The sequenced sample was peripheral blood or thyroid tissue (not recorded which). The receptors derive from a woman aged 18-30 years with Graves' hyperthyroidism. CDR3s include the opening cysteine and the closing phenylalanine or tryptophan. A D gene is named only where the DNA matches it firmly. Expanded clones get a size class; other rows say once, few or many, or leave the size out.

abundance	v_gene	d_gene	j_gene	CDR3nt	CDR3aa
many	TRBV15	-	TRBJ2-7	TGTGCCACCAGCTGGAGAAGTGAGCGTGGGGACGAGCAGTACTTC	CATSWRSERGDEQYF
many	TRBV2	-	TRBJ1-5	TGTGCCAGCAGTTTACGAGGAGGGGACAATCAGCCCCAGCATTTT	CASSLRGGDNQPQHF
-	TRBV19	-	TRBJ1-3	TGTGCCAGTAGTTCGCCCCAAGTCTCTGGAAACACCATATATTTT	CASSSPQVSGNTIYF
once	TRBV2	TRBD2	TRBJ2-5	TGTGCCAGCACTAGCGGGAGGGCCTTGGAGACCCAGTACTTC	CASTSGRALETQYF
few	TRBV25-1	TRBD1	TRBJ1-5	TGTGCCAGCAGTAATACCGGGACAGGGTTTAACAATCAGCCCCAGCATTTT	CASSNTGTGFNNQPQHF
-	TRBV12-3/TRBV12-4	-	TRBJ1-4	TGTGCCAGCAGGATAAGGGAAAAACTGTTTTTT	CASRIREKLFF
-	TRBV29-1	-	TRBJ2-2	TGCAGCGCCTCGGGTGGGCCAGGGTGGCGGTCCGGGGAGCTGTTTTTT	CSASGGPGWRSGELFF
-	TRBV10-3	TRBD1	TRBJ2-7	TGTGCCATCAGTGCTCGACAGGGACCCTACGAGCAGTACTTC	CAISARQGPYEQYF
-	TRBV6-6	-	TRBJ1-1	TGTGCCAGCAGTTTACAACGGTTCACTGAAGCTTTCTTT	CASSLQRFTEAFF
many	TRBV7-9	-	TRBJ1-6	TGTGCCAGCAGCTTGGGGGGGTTTGGCTCACCCCTCCACTTT	CASSLGGFGSPLHF
many	TRBV7-9	-	TRBJ2-7	TGTGCCAGCAGCCAAGGGTCTAGTGGGTCTCGGGAGCAGTACTTC	CASSQGSSGSREQYF
many	TRBV7-8	TRBD1	TRBJ2-5	TGTGCCAGCAGCTTAGCCCGGACAGGGTCGCAGACCCAGTACTTC	CASSLARTGSQTQYF
few	TRBV2	TRBD1	TRBJ1-1	TGTGCCAGCAGTGGGACAGGTTTTGAAGCTTTCTTT	CASSGTGFEAFF
many	TRBV10-3	-	TRBJ1-1	TGTGCCATCAACGAGGGGAAGAACACTGAAGCTTTCTTT	CAINEGKNTEAFF
many	TRBV2	-	TRBJ1-5	TGTGCCAGCAGTGACCCTGGTCAGCCCCAGCATTTT	CASSDPGQPQHF
-	TRBV20-1	-	TRBJ2-7	TGCAGTGCTTATTCGATATACGAGCAGTACTTC	CSAYSIYEQYF
-	TRBV19	TRBD1	TRBJ2-6	TGTGCCAGTAGTTCCTGGACAGGCAAGGCGGCTGAAGCTTTC	CASSSWTGKAAEAF
many	TRBV7-8	-	TRBJ2-5	TGTGCCAGCAGCTTAGGGCAGAAAGAGACCCAGTACTTC	CASSLGQKETQYF
-	TRBV6-5	-	TRBJ1-2	TGTGCCAGCAGTAACCAAGGCGGGAGAGATGGCTACACCTTC	CASSNQGGRDGYTF
many	TRBV25-1	TRBD2	TRBJ2-5	TGTGCCAGCAGTGAATTTTTAGCGGGAGCGGCTCGGGAGACCCAGTACTTC	CASSEFLAGAARETQYF
many	TRBV29-1	-	TRBJ1-5	TGCAGCGTTGAGGTAGGGAGGAATCAGCCCCAGCATTTT	CSVEVGRNQPQHF
once	TRBV7-8	-	TRBJ2-5	TGTGCCAGCAGCTTAGCTAGTGGGTCTTCCCTCCAAGAGACCCAGTACTTC	CASSLASGSSLQETQYF